The 9 T cell receptor beta chains presented below share a single source sample, sequenced in a study of Graves' ophthalmopathy and Graves' hyperthyroidism. RNA transcripts were the source from which TCR beta CDR3 regions were amplified. Amplification began with first-round RT-PCR using HTBI primers, then second-round multiplex PCR was performed. TCRdb reprocessed the multiplex PCR reads via MiXCR and lists one record per CDR3 protein. The sample has approximately 210,000 distinct CDR3 sequences; under 30% are singletons. Sequencing was done on a sample of peripheral blood. The source of these receptors is a man between 45 and 60 years old with Graves' ophthalmopathy.

In its sample, this clonotype was seen many times. The gene calls are TRBV28 and TRBJ2-7, with D possibly matching TRBD1 (7 bases). V lost 6 bases and J lost 7, with 31 bases in between. The germline V gene has CDR1 MDHEN and CDR2 SYDVKM. There are 18 residues in the CDR3. The CDR3 DNA reads TGTGCCAGCAGGTCGTTGGGGGGCGTGACAGGGCCTTTAGATGAGCAGTACTTC. Translation gives CASRSLGGVTGPLDEQYF.

This chain connects TRBV6-1 to TRBJ1-5; the match to TRBD1 covers 8 bases. The CDR3 has 14 amino acids. Trimming cost V 6 bases and J 6 bases; bases outside gene matches: 7. Germline CDR1 MNHNS, CDR2 SASEGT. CDR3 protein: CASSSDRVTQPQHF. The CDR3 DNA is TGTGCCAGCAGCTCGGACAGGGTTACTCAGCCCCAGCATTTT.

This clonotype was recorded only once. The germline gene is not matched at one end of the junction; a read error may be the cause. The rearrangement joins TRBV28 to TRBJ2-7; TRBD1 might be the D (6 bases). Germline V CDR1 and CDR2: MDHEN, SYDVKM. The CDR3 runs 14 residues. The chain's CDR3 is CDSSYYRVSYEQYF. In nucleotides, the CDR3 is TGTGACAGCAGTTACTACAGGGTTAGCTACGAGCAGTACTTC.

This clonotype has ten or more counts. This sequence joins TRBV20-1 and TRBJ1-1; maybe TRBD1 (5 bases). Germline loops: CDR1 DFQATT, CDR2 SNEGSKA (reference sequence). V was trimmed by 0 bases and J by 1 base, leaving 15 bases between them. This CDR3 region has 16 residues. The CDR3 bases are TGCAGTGCTAGAGATTGGGCTGGGGCCCCGAACACTGAAGCTTTCTTT. Amino acids: CSARDWAGAPNTEAFF.

This clonotype was seen many times. The CDR3 region has the DNA TGCAGTGCTAGAGCGAGCGGGGCAGACTATAATTCACCCCTCCACTTT. It specifies CSARASGADYNSPLHF. This chain links TRBV20-1 with TRBJ1-6; the D gene is possibly TRBD1 (5 bases). The germline V gene encodes CDR1 DFQATT and CDR2 SNEGSKA (reference sequence). V lost 1 base to trimming and J lost 3 bases, with 13 bases between them. The CDR3 extends over 16 amino acids.

This clonotype was counted at least ten times. This chain links TRBV19 with TRBJ1-2; TRBD1 aligns across 8 bases. From germline, CDR1 is LNHDA and CDR2 SQIVND (reference sequence). The CDR3 loop spans 15 amino acids. Trimming cost V 7 bases and J 5 bases; bases outside gene matches: 12. CDR3: CASTNPGQDYYGYTF. In DNA form, the CDR3 reads TGTGCCAGTACCAATCCGGGACAGGATTATTATGGCTACACCTTC.

This clonotype has just a few counts. This sequence joins TRBV6-2 or TRBV6-3 and TRBJ1-5; TRBD1 is a possible D gene (5 bases). The CDR3 covers 16 residues. The germline CDR1 and CDR2 sequences are MNHEY and SVGEGT. Trimming shortened V by 5 bases and J by 0 bases, and 14 bases separated the two germline ends. For the CDR3, the DNA is TGTGCCAGCAGTCTGTTTCGGCAGGGTAGCAATCAGCCCCAGCATTTT. This gives the protein CASSLFRQGSNQPQHF.

This clonotype was detected a few times. V usage is TRBV5-1 and J usage is TRBJ1-2; TRBD1 matches 7 bases. The CDR3 has 14 amino acids. In germline, CDR1 is SGHRS, CDR2 YFSETQ. After removal of 4 bases from V and 6 bases from J, the junction contained 9 bases not matched to a gene. In DNA, the CDR3 is TGCGCCAGCAGCACCGGGGGCAGGGGGGATGGCTACACCTTC. Encoded protein: CASSTGGRGDGYTF.

This clonotype was seen repeatedly, ten times or more. This chain uses TRBV6-1 with TRBJ2-7; 7 bases align to TRBD2. The ends lost 0 bases at V and 5 bases at J; junction bases unmatched: 1. This CDR3 has 13 residues. Germline V lookup: CDR1 MNHNS, CDR2 SASEGT. This chain's CDR3 is CASSEAGRDEQYF. In DNA form, the CDR3 reads TGTGCCAGCAGTGAAGCGGGGAGGGACGAGCAGTACTTC.